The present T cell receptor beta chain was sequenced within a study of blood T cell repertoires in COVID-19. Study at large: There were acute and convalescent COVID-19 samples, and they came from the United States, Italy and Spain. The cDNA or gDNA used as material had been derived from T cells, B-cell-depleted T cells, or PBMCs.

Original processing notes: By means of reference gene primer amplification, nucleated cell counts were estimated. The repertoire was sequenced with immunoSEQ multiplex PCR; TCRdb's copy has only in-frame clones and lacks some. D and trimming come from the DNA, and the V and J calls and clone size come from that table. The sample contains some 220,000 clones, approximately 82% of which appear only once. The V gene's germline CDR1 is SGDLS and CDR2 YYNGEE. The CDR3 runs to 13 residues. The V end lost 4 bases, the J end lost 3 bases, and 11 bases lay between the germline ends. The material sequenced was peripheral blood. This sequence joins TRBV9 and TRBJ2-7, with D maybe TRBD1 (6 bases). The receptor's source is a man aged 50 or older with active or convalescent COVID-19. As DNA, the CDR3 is TGTGCCAGCAGCCCATCACAGGGCTACGAGCAGTACTTC. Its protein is CASSPSQGYEQYF.